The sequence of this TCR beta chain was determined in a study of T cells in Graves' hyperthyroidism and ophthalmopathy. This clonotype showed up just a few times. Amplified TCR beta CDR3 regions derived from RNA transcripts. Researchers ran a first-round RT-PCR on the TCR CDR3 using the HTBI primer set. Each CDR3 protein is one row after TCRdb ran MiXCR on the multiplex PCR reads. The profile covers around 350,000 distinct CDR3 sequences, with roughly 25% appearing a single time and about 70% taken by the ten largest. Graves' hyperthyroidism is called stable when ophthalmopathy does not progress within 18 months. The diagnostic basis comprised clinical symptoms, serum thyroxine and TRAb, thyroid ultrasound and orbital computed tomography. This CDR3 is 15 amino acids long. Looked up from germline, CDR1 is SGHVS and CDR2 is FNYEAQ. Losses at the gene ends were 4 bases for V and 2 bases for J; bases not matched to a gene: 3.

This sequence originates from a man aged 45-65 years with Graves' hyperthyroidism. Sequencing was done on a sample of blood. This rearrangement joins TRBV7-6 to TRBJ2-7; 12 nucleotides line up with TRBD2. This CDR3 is CASSSRTSGAYEQYF. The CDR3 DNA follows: TGTGCCAGCAGCTCTCGGACTAGCGGGGCCTACGAGCAGTACTTC.